This T cell receptor beta chain derives from a study of regulatory T cells in long-lasting Graves disease. Noted time point: newly diagnosed GD, antithyroid drugs for less than 3 months. Making the TCR library involved RNA that had been extracted from PBMCs. Doctors identified Graves' disease using the American Thyroid Association guidelines. After removal of 9 bases from V and 14 bases from J, the junction contained 13 bases not matched to a gene. The CDR3 loop spans 13 amino acids. The V gene's germline CDR1 is LGHNT and CDR2 FRNRAP. Study results and caveats: Peripheral blood was the sole material, not thyroid tissue.

To make TCR beta libraries, researchers used iRepertoire HTBI primers and Arm-PCR of CDR3 regions. Via MiXCR, TCRdb re-called the multiplex PCR reads, giving one row per CDR3 protein. This sample carries 350,000 to 450,000 distinct CDR3 sequences, around 14% of them seen once, and the ten largest clones take over 15%. This clonotype was detected ten times or more. The antigen is not known. This sample was also put to use in a study of T cells in Graves' hyperthyroidism and ophthalmopathy. As reported in that work: Each diagnosis drew on symptoms, thyroxine, TRAb, thyroid ultrasound and orbital computed tomography findings.

This clonotype originated in a woman aged 25 to 39 with Graves disease. The chain employs TRBV12-5 and TRBJ2-3, with 11 bases identical to TRBD2. The sequencing used peripheral blood mononuclear cells (PBMCs), collected at new diagnosis, from a patient treated with antithyroid drugs. The CDR3 DNA reads as TGTGCTAGCCTGACTAGCGGGGCCCGTTTCCCGTATTTT. It encodes CASLTSGARFPYF.